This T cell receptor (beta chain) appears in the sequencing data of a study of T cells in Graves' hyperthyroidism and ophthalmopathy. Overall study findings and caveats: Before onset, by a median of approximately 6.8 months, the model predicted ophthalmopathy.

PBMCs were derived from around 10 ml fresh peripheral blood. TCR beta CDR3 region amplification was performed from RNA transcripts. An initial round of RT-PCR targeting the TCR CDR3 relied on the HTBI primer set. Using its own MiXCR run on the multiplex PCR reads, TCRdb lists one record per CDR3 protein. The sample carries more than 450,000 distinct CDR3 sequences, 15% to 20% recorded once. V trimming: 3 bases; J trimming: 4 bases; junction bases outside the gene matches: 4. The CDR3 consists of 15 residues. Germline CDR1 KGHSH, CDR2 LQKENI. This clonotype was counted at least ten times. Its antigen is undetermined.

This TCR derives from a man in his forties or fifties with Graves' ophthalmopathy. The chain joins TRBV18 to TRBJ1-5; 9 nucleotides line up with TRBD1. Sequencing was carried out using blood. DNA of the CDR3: TGTGCCAGCTCACCTTTCGGACAGGGGAATCAGCCCCAGCATTTT. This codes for CASSPFGQGNQPQHF.